This T cell receptor (beta chain) originates from a study of blood T cell repertoires in COVID-19. Study background: Samples came from the United States, Italy and Spain, spanning acute and convalescent COVID-19. PBMCs, B-cell-depleted T cells, or T cells were the source of the cDNA or gDNA that made up the material.

The authors' processing: Estimated nucleated cell counts came from reference gene primer amplification. Generated by immunoSEQ multiplex PCR, the TCRdb table keeps only in-frame clones and is missing some. The DNA gave D and trimming, while V, J and clone size come from that table. Here the sample spans 250,000 to 300,000 clones, around 90% being singletons. Allocation to cohorts depended on clinical history reported by the participants. J gave up 9 bases and V 6 bases, and 11 bases lay outside the gene matches. Germline lookup yields CDR1 MNHEY and CDR2 SMNVEV (reference sequence). CDR3 length: 15 amino acids.

The TCR originated in a human donor in a cohort exposed to, infected with or recovered from COVID-19 (not recorded which). The donor label of this sample is uncertain. This chain uses TRBV27 with TRBJ1-6; 7 positions match TRBD1. Sequencing was carried out using PBMCs or T cells enriched from blood (not recorded which). This CDR3 is CASSWVGTVVSPLHF. In nucleotides, the CDR3 is TGTGCCAGCAGCTGGGTCGGGACAGTAGTTTCACCCCTCCACTTT.